This TCR beta chain was identified in a study of spatial heterogeneity in lung cancer. Study background: Alpha-chain detections were consistently fewer than beta-chain detections among the sequences. Matched bulk RNA-seq yielded a T cell transcriptional module score. Counts of TCR transcripts in tumor regions correlated strongly with that score.

Stated time point: sample taken at primary tumor resection. Unsorted whole RNA of tumor, nontumor lung or frozen PBMC was sequenced. There are 14 residues in the CDR3. Germline V gene data show CDR1 as SGHRS and CDR2 as YFSETQ. V was shortened by 4 bases and J by 7 bases, with 15 bases between the two germline ends. This clonotype ranks as medium-sized. The target antigen is unknown. TCRdb reanalysed the 5' RACE reads using MiXCR and keeps one entry per CDR3 protein. The data hold around 2,100 distinct CDR3 sequences, with around 8.9% observed a single time. General study results and limits: Expanded TCR counts, ubiquitous and regional, correlated respectively with ubiquitous and regional nonsynonymous mutation counts. Tracking of tumor mutation counts was seen in expanded intratumoral alpha and beta TCR counts.

The gene calls are TRBV5-1 and TRBJ1-3; D is perhaps TRBD1 (5 bases). This TCR derives from a female donor with early-stage non-small cell lung cancer. The sample here was lung tumor tissue, taken at surgery. CDR3 DNA: TGCGCCAGCAGCGATGCGGGACGGTCCAACACCATATATTTT. It codes for CASSDAGRSNTIYF.